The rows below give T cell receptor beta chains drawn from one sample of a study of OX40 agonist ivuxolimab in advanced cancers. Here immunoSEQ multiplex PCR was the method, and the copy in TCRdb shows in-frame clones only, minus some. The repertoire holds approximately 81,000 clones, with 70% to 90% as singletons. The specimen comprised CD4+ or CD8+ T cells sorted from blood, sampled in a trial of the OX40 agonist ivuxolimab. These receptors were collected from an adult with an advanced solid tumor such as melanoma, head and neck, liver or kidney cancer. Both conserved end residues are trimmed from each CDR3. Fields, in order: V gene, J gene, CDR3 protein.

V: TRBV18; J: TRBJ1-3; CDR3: ASSPQPNLRGRNTIY
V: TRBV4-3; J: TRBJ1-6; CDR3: ASSQVAGPNSPLH
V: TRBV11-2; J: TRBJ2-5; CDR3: ASSPIAGGTQY
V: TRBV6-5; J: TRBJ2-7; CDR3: ASTRVAGGYEQY
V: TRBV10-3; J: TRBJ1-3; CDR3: ATRDGRNTIY
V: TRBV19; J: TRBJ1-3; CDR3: ASIVGGTGNTIY
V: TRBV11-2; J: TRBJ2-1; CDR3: ASSVSGTSGIYEQF
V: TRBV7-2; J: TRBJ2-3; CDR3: ASSPPGLASTDTQY
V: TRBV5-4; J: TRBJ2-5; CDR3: ASRPGLRSWETQY
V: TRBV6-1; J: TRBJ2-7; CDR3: ASSGVGRDSYEQY
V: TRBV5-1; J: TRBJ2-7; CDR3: ASSLGDRDWAYEQY
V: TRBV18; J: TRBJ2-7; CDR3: ASSSGNSYEQY
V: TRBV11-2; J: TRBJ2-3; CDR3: ASSLGLAYTDTQY
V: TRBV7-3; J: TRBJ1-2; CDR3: ASSLTTTGVYGYT
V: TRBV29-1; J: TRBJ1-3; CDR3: SVVRVGLGNTIY
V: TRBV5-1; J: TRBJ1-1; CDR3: ASSLEEGRNTEAF
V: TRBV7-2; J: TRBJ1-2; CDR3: ASSGTGVGRGYT
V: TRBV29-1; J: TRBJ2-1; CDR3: SVEGDWRSEQF
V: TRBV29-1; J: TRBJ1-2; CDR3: SVEVDTLWDYGYT
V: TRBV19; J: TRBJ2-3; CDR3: ASSRTGGIDTQY
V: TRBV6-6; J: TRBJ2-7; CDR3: ASSYSATSYEQY
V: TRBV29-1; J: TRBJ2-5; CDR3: SVQGLLQETQY
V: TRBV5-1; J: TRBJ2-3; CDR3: ASSLVGTSPTDTQY
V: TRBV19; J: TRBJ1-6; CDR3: ASSAGQGAHNSPLH
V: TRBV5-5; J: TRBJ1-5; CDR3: ASSLDRAGQPQH
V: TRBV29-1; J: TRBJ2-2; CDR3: SVPSLAGGGTGELF
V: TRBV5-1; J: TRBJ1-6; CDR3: ASSLLSGGDNSPLH
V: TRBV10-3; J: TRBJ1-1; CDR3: AITLTGENTEAF
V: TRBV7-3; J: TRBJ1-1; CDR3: ASSSRTADTEAF
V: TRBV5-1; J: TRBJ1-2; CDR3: ASSLAPTGNYGYT
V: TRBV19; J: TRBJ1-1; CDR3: ASSTTGVNLNTEAF
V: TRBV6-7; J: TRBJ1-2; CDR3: ASSYSSGRVGYGYT
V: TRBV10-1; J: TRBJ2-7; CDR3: ASSDTGTGAGEQY
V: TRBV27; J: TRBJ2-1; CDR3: ASSLVDRYNEQF
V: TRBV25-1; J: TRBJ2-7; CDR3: ASSVIAGQGASYEQY
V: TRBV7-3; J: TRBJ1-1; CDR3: ASSSTGMSTEAF
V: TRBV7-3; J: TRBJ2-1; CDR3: ASSLTRTSGTKGDEQF
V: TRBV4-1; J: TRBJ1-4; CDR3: ASSQQVREKLF
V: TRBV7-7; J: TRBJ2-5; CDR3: ASSLGAALGETQY
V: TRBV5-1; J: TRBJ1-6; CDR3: ASSLDRGSPLH
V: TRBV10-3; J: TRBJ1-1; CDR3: AISESGQANTEAF
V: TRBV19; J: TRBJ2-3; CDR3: ASTIGGGGTDTQY
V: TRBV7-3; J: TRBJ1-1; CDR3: ASSLSAANTEAF